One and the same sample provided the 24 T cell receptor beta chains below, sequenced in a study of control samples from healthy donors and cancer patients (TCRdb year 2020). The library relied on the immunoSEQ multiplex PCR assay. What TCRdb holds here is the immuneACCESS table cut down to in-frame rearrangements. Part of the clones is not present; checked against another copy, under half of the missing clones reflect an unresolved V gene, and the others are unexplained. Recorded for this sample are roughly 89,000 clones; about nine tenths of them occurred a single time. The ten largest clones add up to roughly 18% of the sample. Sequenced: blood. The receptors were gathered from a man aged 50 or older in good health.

The chain's CDR3 is CASGRLQPQHF. Here the CDR3 DNA reads TGTGCCAGCGGACGGCTCCAGCCCCAGCATTTT. This rearrangement joins TRBV12-3 or TRBV12-4 to TRBJ1-5, with no clear D. The germline V and J ends were trimmed by 8 bases and 7 bases, with 9 bases remaining between them. The CDR3 extends over 11 amino acids.

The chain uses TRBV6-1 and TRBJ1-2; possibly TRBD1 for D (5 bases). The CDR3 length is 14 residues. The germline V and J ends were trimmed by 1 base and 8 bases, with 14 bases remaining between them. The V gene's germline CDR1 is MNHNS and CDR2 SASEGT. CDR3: CASSEVQGLGGYTF. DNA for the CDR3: TGTGCCAGCAGTGAAGTCCAGGGACTCGGGGGCTACACCTTC.

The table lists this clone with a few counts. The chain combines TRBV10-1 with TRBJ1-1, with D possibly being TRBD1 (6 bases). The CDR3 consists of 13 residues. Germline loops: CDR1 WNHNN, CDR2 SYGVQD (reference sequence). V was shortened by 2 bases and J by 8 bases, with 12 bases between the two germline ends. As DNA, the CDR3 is TGCGCCAGCAGTGAGGACCGTGACAGGGAAGCTTTCTTT. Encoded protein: CASSEDRDREAFF.

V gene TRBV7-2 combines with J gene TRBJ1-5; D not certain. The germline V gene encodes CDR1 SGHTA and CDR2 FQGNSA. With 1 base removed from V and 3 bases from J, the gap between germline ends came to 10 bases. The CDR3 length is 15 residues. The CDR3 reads CASSLGAGLNQPQHF. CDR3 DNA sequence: TGTGCCAGCAGCTTAGGGGCCGGTCTCAATCAGCCCCAGCATTTT.

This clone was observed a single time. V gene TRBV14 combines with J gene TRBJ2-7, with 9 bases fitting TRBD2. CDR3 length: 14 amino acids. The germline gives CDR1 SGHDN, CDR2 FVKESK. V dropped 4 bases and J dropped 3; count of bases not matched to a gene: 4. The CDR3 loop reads CASSLAGVNYEQYF. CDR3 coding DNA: TGTGCCAGCAGCCTAGCGGGGGTAAACTACGAGCAGTACTTC. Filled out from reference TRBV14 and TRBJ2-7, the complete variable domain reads EAGVTQFPSHSVIEKGQTVTLRCDPISGHDNLYWYRRVMGKEIKFLLHFVKESKQDESGMPNNRFLAERTGGTYSTLKVQPAELEDSGVYFCASSLAGVNYEQYFGPGTRLTVT.

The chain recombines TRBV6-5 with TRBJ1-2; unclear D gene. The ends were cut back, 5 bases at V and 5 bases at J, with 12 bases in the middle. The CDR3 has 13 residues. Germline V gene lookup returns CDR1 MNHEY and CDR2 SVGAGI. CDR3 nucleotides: TGTGCCAGCAGTCGACCGGGGAGTTATGGCTACACCTTC. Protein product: CASSRPGSYGYTF.

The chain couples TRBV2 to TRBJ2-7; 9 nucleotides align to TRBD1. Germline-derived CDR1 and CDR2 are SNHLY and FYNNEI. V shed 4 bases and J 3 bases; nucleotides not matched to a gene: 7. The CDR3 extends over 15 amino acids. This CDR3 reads CASSGWGQGLYEQYF. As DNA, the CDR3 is TGTGCCAGCAGTGGGTGGGGACAGGGCCTCTACGAGCAGTACTTC.

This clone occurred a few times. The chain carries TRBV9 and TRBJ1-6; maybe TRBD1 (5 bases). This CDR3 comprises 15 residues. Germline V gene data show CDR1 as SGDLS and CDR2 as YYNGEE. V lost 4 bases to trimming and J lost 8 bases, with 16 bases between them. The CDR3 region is CASSFRPGLDSPLHF. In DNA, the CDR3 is TGTGCCAGCAGCTTTCGTCCAGGGCTAGATTCACCCCTCCACTTT.

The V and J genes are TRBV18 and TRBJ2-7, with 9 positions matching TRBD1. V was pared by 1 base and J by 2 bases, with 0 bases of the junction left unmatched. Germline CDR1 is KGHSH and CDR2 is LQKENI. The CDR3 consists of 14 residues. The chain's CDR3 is CASSPRTGAYEQYF. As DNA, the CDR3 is TGTGCCAGCTCACCACGGACAGGGGCCTACGAGCAGTACTTC.

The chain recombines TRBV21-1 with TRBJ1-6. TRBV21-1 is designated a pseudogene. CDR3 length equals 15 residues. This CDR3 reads CASRPKGGPKSPLHF. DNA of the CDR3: TGTGCCAGCCGACCAAAGGGGGGTCCCAAGTCACCCCTCCACTTT.

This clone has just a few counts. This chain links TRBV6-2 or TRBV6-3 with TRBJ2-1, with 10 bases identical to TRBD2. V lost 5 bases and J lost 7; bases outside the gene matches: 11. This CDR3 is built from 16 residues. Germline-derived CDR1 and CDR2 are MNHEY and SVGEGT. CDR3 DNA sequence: TGTGCCAGCAGTCGCCCGTCTAGCGGGGGAGTTAATGAGCAGTTCTTC. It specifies CASSRPSSGGVNEQFF.

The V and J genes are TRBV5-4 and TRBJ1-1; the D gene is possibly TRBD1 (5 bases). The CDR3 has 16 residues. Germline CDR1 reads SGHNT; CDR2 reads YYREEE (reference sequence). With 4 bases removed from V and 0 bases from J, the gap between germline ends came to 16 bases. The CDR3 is CASSPSTQGMNTEAFF. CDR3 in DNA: TGTGCCAGCAGCCCCAGCACTCAGGGCATGAACACTGAAGCTTTCTTT. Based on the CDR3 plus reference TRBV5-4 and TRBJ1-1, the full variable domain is ETGVTQSPTHLIKTRGQQVTLRCSSQSGHNTVSWYQQALGQGPQFIFQYYREEENGRGNFPPRFSGLQFPNYSSELNVNALELDDSALYLCASSPSTQGMNTEAFFGQGTRLTVV.

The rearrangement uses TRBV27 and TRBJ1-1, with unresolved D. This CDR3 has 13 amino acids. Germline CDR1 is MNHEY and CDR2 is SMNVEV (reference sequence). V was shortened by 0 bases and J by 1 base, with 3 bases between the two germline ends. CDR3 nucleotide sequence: TGTGCCAGCAGTTTATCACGGAACACTGAAGCTTTCTTT. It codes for CASSLSRNTEAFF.

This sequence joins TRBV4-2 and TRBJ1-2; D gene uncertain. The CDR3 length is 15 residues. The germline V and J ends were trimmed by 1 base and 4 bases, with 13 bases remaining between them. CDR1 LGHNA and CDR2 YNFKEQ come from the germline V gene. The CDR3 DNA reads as TGTGCCAGCAGCCAAGCCCCCCTGGGGATCTATGGCTACACCTTC. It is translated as CASSQAPLGIYGYTF.

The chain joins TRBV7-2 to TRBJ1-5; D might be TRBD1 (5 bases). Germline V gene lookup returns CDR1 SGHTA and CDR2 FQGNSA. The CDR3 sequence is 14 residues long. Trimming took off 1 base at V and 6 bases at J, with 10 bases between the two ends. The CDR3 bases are TGTGCCAGCAGCTTAGTTACAGGACCTCAGCCCCAGCATTTT. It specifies CASSLVTGPQPQHF.

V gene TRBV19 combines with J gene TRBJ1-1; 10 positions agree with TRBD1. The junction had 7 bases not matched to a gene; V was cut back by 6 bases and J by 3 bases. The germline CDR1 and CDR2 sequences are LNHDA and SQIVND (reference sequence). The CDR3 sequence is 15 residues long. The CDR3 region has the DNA TGTGCCAGTAGCGACAGGGGGCTAAGCGACACTGAAGCTTTCTTT. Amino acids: CASSDRGLSDTEAFF.

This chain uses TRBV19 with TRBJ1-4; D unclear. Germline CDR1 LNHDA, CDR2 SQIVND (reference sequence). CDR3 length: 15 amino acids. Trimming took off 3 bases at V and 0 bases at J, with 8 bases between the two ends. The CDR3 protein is CASSMLAATNEKLFF. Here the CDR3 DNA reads TGTGCCAGTAGTATGTTGGCAGCAACTAATGAAAAACTGTTTTTT.

The CDR3 DNA sequence: TGTGCCAGCAGCCAAGGTAGGGGAGGGCCCCAGCATTTT. It yields the protein CASSQGRGGPQHF. The genes are TRBV3-1 (or the pseudogene TRBV3-2) and TRBJ1-5; D possibly corresponds to TRBD1 (5 bases). The CDR3 extends over 13 amino acids. V was trimmed by 1 base and J by 9 bases, leaving 10 bases between them. Per germline, CDR1 LGHDT and CDR2 YNNKEL (reference sequence).

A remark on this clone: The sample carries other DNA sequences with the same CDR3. Written as DNA, the CDR3 is TGTGCCAGCAGTCTCGGAGGAAACACCATATATTTT. Protein sequence: CASSLGGNTIYF. V is TRBV12-3 or TRBV12-4 and J is TRBJ1-3, with D unresolved. This CDR3 is 12 amino acids long. Trimming took off 5 bases at V and 4 bases at J, with 6 bases between the two ends.

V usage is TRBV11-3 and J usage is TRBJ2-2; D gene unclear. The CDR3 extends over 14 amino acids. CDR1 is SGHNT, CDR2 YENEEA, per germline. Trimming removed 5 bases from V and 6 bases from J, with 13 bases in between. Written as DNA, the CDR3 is TGTGCCAGCAGCCCTGACGCCGGTGCCGGGGAGCTGTTTTTT. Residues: CASSPDAGAGELFF.

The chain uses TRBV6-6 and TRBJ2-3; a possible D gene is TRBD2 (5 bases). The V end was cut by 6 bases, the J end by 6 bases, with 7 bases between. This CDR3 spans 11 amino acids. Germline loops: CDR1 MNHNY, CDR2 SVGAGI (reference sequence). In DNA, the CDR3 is TGTGCCAGCAGGAGGGCCGATACGCAGTATTTT. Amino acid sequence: CASRRADTQYF.

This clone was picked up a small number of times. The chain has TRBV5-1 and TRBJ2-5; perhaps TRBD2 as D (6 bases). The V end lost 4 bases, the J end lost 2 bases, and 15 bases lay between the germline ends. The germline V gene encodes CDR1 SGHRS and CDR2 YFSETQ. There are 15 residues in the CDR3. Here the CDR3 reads CASSGGLDEQETQYF. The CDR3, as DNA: TGCGCCAGCAGCGGGGGACTGGACGAACAAGAGACCCAGTACTTC.

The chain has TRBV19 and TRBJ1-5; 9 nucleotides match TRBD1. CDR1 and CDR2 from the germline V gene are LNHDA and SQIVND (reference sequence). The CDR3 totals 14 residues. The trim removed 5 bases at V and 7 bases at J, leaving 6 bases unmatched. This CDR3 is CASSSDRGQQPQHF. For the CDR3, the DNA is TGTGCCAGTAGTTCGGACAGGGGACAACAGCCCCAGCATTTT.

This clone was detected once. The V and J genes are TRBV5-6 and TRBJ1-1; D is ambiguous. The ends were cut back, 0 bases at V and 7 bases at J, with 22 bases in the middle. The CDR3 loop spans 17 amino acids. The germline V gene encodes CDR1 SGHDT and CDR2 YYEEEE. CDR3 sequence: CASSLAGYAGSFGEAFF. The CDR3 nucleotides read TGTGCCAGCAGCTTGGCCGGATACGCGGGGTCATTCGGTGAAGCTTTCTTT.